What follows describes a single T cell receptor (beta chain). Authors' data handling: Researchers report that nucleated cell counts were estimated from reference gene primer amplification. Some clones are missing from TCRdb's copy, which holds only in-frame ones; the method was immunoSEQ multiplex PCR. The DNA was the basis for D and trimming; V, J and clone size are from that table. The sample holds some 40,000 clones; roughly nine tenths are singletons and the top ten take approximately 0.37%. The data derive from a study of blood T cell repertoires in COVID-19. Study summary: Italy, Spain and the United States were the sources of the convalescent and acute COVID-19 samples.

Trimming removed 8 bases from V and 2 bases from J, with 16 bases in between. Germline values: CDR1 LNHNV, CDR2 YYDKDF (reference sequence). The CDR3 runs to 14 residues. Enrolled during active infection, Seattle patients were then followed longitudinally. The chain joins TRBV15 to TRBJ2-7, with D possibly matching TRBD1 (6 bases). This receptor was identified in a man aged 50 to 59 with COVID-19, enrolled during active disease. The sequenced sample was peripheral blood. The CDR3 is CATGPLDSTYEQYF. The CDR3 bases are TGTGCCACCGGCCCTTTGGACAGTACCTACGAGCAGTACTTC.